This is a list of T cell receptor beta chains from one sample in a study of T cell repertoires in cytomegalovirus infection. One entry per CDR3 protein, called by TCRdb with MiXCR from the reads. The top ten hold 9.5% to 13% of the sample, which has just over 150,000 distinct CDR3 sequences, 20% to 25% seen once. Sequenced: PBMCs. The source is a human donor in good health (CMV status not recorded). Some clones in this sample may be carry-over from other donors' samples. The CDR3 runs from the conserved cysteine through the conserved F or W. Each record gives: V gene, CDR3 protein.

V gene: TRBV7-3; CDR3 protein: CASSLGQGRDTEAFF
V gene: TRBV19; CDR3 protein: CASSIRGDTQYF
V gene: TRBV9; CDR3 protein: CASSPTPSNQPQHF
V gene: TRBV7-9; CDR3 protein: CASSHRETGRRYF
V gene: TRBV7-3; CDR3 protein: CASSPGLGVKDEQFF
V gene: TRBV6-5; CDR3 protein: CASSYSGSANTEAFF
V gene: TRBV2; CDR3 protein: CASSETPISTDTQYF
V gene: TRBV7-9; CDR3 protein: CTSSTSGNEQYF
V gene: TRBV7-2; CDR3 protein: CASSRTGGNYGYTF
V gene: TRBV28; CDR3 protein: CASTNGGGRGTDTQYF
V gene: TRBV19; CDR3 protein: CASSLRDRGLNQPQHF
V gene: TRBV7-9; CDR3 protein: CASGNGTGPFYGYTF
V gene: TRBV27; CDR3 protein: CATFRGGYTF
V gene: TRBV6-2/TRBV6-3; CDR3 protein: CASSYSGFGGNEQYF